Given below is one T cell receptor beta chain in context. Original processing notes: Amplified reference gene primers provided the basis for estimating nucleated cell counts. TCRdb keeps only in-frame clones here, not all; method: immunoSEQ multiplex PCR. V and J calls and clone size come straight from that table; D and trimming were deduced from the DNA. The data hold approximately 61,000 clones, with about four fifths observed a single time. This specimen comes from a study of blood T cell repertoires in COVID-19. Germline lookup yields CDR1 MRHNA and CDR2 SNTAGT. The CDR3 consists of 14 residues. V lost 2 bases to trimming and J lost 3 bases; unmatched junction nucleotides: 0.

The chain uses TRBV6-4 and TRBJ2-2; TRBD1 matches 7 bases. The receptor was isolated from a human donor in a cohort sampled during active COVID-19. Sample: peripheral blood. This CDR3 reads CASSDRGHTGELFF. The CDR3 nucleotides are TGTGCCAGCAGTGACAGGGGGCACACCGGGGAGCTGTTTTTT.